A single count supports the clone carrying this T cell receptor (beta chain). No antigen is known for it. This CDR3 comprises 16 residues. V was cut by 0 bases and J by 0 bases, with 10 bases left in between. Germline CDR1 reads KGHSH; CDR2 reads LQKENI. Both 60 Vbeta primers and 13 Jbeta primers went into the PCR. TCRdb keeps only in-frame clones here, not all; method: immunoSEQ multiplex PCR. Of some 170,000 clones listed, roughly 85% are singletons. These data belong to a study of cytomegalovirus exposure and HLA in healthy donors. About the research overall: Genotyping of about 400 donors showed that 70% to 90% belonged to the Caucasian-associated ancestry cluster. Regarding the study as a whole: The study listed under 200 cytomegalovirus-associated TCR beta chains. In a later analysis, productive TCRs from donors in an Asian-associated ancestry cluster reportedly carried fewer N-insertions than the cohort mean.

The gene calls are TRBV18 and TRBJ2-3; D remains unclear. The sequence was collected from a woman in her forties or fifties in good health and CMV-seronegative. The sample was PBMCs. For the CDR3, the DNA is TGTGCCAGCTCACCACCGACACTTGCTAGCACAGATACGCAGTATTTT. Translation: CASSPPTLASTDTQYF.